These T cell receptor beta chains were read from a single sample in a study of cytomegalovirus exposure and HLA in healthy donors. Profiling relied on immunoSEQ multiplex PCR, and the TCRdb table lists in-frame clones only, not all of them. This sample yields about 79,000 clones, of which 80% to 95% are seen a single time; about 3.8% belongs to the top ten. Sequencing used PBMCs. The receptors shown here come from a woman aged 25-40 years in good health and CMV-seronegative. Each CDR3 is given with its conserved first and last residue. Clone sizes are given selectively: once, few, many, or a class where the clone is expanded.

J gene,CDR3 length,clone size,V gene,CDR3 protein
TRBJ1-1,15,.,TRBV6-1,CASRPPAGQNTEAFF
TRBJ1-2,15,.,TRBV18,CASSLGKGALEGYTF
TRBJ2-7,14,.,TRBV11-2,CASRRGTPAGEQYF
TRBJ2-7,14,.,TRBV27,CASRWGQGSYEQYF
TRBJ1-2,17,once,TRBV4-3,CASSQERFGAQGASYTF
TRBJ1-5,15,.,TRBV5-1,CASSLDGGYNQPQHF
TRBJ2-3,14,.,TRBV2,CASKTGGSTDTQYF
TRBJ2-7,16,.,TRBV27,CASSPRGAGGPYEQYF
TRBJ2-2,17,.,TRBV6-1,CASSDTGTGAFAGELFF
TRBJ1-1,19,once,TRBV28,CASSLRGLRRRRRNTEAFF
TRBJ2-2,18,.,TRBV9,CASSVAVRFRGNTGELFF
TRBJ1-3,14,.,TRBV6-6,CASSYRGGGNTIYF
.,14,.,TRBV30,CAWSAGGTYNEQFF
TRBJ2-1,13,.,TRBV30,CAWRRPRRNEQFF
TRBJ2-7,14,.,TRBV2,CASTTGTGADEQYF
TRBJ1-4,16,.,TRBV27,CASSLRGSATNEKLFF
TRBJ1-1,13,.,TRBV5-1,CASSPQGAAEAFF
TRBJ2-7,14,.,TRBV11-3,CASSFGTGIYEQYF
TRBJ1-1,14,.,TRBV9,CASSVSLMNTEAFF
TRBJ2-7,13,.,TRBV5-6,CASSFWRGYEQYF
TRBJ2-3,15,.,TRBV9,CASSAWTSGTDTQYF
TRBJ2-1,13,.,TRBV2,CATHLRAYNEQFF
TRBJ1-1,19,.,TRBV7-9,CASSGGGLSAMTGATEAFF
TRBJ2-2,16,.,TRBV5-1,CASSLAGDWNTGELFF
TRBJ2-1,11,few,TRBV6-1,CASSELDKQFF
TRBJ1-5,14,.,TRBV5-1,CASSLQGPDQPQHF
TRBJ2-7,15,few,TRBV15,CATSRVPGQGYEQYF
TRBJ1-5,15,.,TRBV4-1,CASSQEEARNQPQHF